This TCR beta chain was captured in a study of blood T cell repertoires in COVID-19. The germline V gene has CDR1 LGHNA and CDR2 YSLEER. Trimming removed 4 bases at V and 4 bases at J, with 19 bases between. The length of the CDR3 is 16 residues. The table came from immunoSEQ multiplex PCR; TCRdb's copy has only in-frame clones and leaves some out. Of 45,000 to 50,000 clones detected, under 85% appear once; the ten largest clones hold less than 9.5%. The material sequenced was peripheral blood. V and J are TRBV4-3 and TRBJ1-2, with D unresolved. The clonotype was recovered from an elderly man in a cohort sampled during active COVID-19. The CDR3 DNA reads TGCGCCAGCAGCCCTTCGTTATTCGGAGCCCGCTATGGCTACACCTTC. Translated: CASSPSLFGARYGYTF.